Reported below is one T cell receptor beta chain. Its antigen remains unidentified. Through a sample-barcoded 5' primer and a J-beta primer mix, a second PCR was run for roughly 6 to 12 cycles. TCRdb itself ran the 5' RACE reads through MiXCR, one entry per CDR3 protein. The sample consists of 750,000 to 950,000 distinct CDR3 sequences, roughly 25% of them appearing once. The sample comes from a study of blood T cells in healthy people across ages. Trimming left V 3 bases short and J 5 bases short, with 11 bases between. CDR3 length: 14 residues. Germline CDR1 SGHRS, CDR2 YFSETQ. Study results and caveats: Per million T cells, TCR beta diversity dropped roughly linearly as age increased.

They isolated at least 6.5 million PBMCs from each sample. This sample also appeared in a second study, on T cells of mothers and their children.

This sequence joins TRBV5-1 and TRBJ2-2, with D possibly TRBD1 on 5 matching bases. Sequencing input: blood. This sequence was found in a boy aged 5-17 years in good health. CDR3 DNA sequence: TGCGCCAGCAGCTGGGGCACAAAAACCGGGGAGCTGTTTTTT. Residues: CASSWGTKTGELFF.